This T cell receptor (beta chain) emerged from a study of control samples from healthy donors and cancer patients (dated by TCRdb to 2020 to 2022). CDR1 is given as LNHDA and CDR2 as SQIVND, both from the germline V gene (reference sequence). Its CDR3 holds 13 amino acids, cysteine through phenylalanine. Only the CDR3 region is kept as DNA, spanning 39 bases read in frame from base 1. Comment on this clone: The specificity of this receptor is unknown. The germline gene is not matched at one end of the junction; a read error may be the cause. The sample contains more than one DNA sequence encoding this CDR3.

Library prep was done by the immunoSEQ multiplex PCR assay. What TCRdb holds here is the immuneACCESS table cut down to in-frame rearrangements. Part of the clones is not present; checked against another copy, under half of the missing clones reflect an unresolved V gene, and the others are unexplained. The sample table contains around 68,000 clones; only one count was recorded for approximately 83% of them. Approximately 15% of the sample comes from the top ten. This sequence was found in a man aged 60 to 69 in good health. Source material: blood. This chain is built from TRBV19 and TRBJ2-1; possibly the D gene is TRBD2, per 6 matching bases. The CDR3 reads as follows: CASSIFPSAEQFF. At the DNA level, the sequence is TGTGCCAGCAGTATTTTCCCTAGCGCCGAGCAGTTCTTC.